This entry describes one TCR beta chain. TCRdb used MiXCR to reprocess the 5' RACE reads, holding one entry per CDR3 protein. The table shows roughly 250,000 distinct CDR3 sequences, with about a sixth occurring only once. CDR3 length: 15 residues. From germline, CDR1 is SEHNR and CDR2 FQNEAQ (reference sequence). V shed 4 bases and J 4 bases; nucleotides not matched to a gene: 5. The data belong to a study of T-cell memory formation after mild COVID-19. This chain connects TRBV7-9 to TRBJ1-4, with 8 bases aligning to TRBD1. The specimen was PBMCs or a T cell subset sorted from them (not recorded which). The sequence came from a man between 18 and 29 years old who had mild COVID-19 (a few samples of this study predate the infection). Cell type and time point are not known. As DNA, the CDR3 is TGTGCCAGCAGCTACCTACAGGGGGTTAATGAAAAACTGTTTTTT. This codes for CASSYLQGVNEKLFF.